The clone carrying this T cell receptor (beta chain) has only one observation. Its antigen is not known. With 60 Vbeta and 13 Jbeta primers, the PCR was carried out. Clones were sequenced by immunoSEQ multiplex PCR, and TCRdb holds only the in-frame ones, with some missing. There are 170,000 or so clones in the sample; less than 80% occur only once, and more than 0.55% lies in the top ten. This entry is derived from a study of cytomegalovirus exposure and HLA in healthy donors. Regarding the study as a whole: The authors later found most CMV-associated TCR beta chains appeared HLA-restricted. Later findings reportedly placed an Asian-associated ancestry cluster below the roughly 730-donor mean for N-insertions.

CDR3 length: 14 residues. V was trimmed by 5 bases and J by 0 bases, leaving 11 bases between them. The germline V gene encodes CDR1 LNHDA and CDR2 SQIVND (reference sequence). V is TRBV19 and J is TRBJ2-7, with a weak D call TRBD2 (5 bases). The receptor was derived from a woman aged 40 to 50 in good health and CMV-seronegative. Sequenced: PBMCs. The CDR3 sequence is CASSSSWSSYEQYF. The CDR3 DNA reads as TGTGCCAGTAGTTCTAGCTGGAGCTCCTACGAGCAGTACTTC.